Each of the 28 T cell receptor beta chains below was sequenced from the same sample in a study of T-cell reconstitution after alpha-beta-depleted transplantation in children. The authors prepared the TCRbeta library with unique molecular identifiers. Using its own MiXCR run on the PCR reads, TCRdb lists one record per CDR3 protein. The sample comprises approximately 520,000 distinct CDR3 sequences, 30% to 35% of which are singletons, and less than 2.5% rests with the top ten. Sequencing used PBMCs from the stem cell graft donor, obtained from the stem cell graft. Receptors were obtained from a human donor who donated a stem cell graft to a child with aplastic anemia.

The genes are TRBV5-1 and TRBJ2-2; 7 nucleotides match TRBD2. Losses at the gene ends were 4 bases for V and 4 bases for J; bases not matched to a gene: 16. This CDR3 region has 18 residues. CDR1 is SGHRS, CDR2 YFSETQ, per germline. The CDR3 DNA reads as TGCGCCAGCAGCCCGGCCCCTTTTTTAGGCGGGAGCACCGGGGAGCTGTTTTTT. As protein: CASSPAPFLGGSTGELFF.

The chain's CDR3 is CASSVVQRGAEAFF. The CDR3 DNA reads as TGTGCCAGCAGCGTCGTTCAACGCGGCGCTGAAGCTTTCTTT. The J gene is TRBJ1-1, the V gene TRBV9; no clear D. V was pared by 2 bases and J by 6 bases, with 14 bases between. From germline, CDR1 is SGDLS and CDR2 YYNGEE. This CDR3 is built from 14 residues. The full variable domain, with the rest looked up from reference TRBV9 and TRBJ1-1, is DSGVTQTPKHLITATGQRVTLRCSPRSGDLSVYWYQQSLDQGLQFLIQYYNGEERAKGNILERFSAQQFPDLHSELNLSSLELGDSALYFCASSVVQRGAEAFFGQGTRLTVV.

This clonotype was counted only a few times. This chain connects TRBV10-3 to TRBJ2-6; no clear D gene. CDR1 ENHRY and CDR2 SYGVKD come from the germline V gene. Trimming shortened V by 0 bases and J by 2 bases, and 14 bases separated the two germline ends. CDR3 length: 18 residues. CDR3 region: CAISESGSWGAGANVLTF. The CDR3 DNA reads TGTGCCATCAGTGAGTCAGGATCTTGGGGTGCTGGGGCCAACGTCCTGACTTTC.

This chain joins TRBV20-1 and TRBJ1-5, with unresolved D. V shed 0 bases and J shed 2 bases, with 14 bases lying between them. This CDR3 spans 16 amino acids. Germline V gene lookup returns CDR1 DFQATT and CDR2 SNEGSKA (reference sequence). DNA of the CDR3: TGCAGTGCTAGAGACCCCATACCCCGAGGCAATCAGCCCCAGCATTTT. Residues: CSARDPIPRGNQPQHF.

The chain has TRBV5-5 and TRBJ2-7; 9 bases map to TRBD2. The CDR3 sequence is 16 residues long. With 0 bases clipped from V and 3 bases from J, the junction kept 7 bases outside the gene matches. The germline CDR1 and CDR2 sequences are SGHKS and YYEKEE (reference sequence). The CDR3 DNA sequence: TGTGCCAGCAGCTTGGGTTTTAGCGGGAGCGTCTACGAGCAGTACTTC. Encoded protein: CASSLGFSGSVYEQYF.

Only a few counts were recorded for this clonotype. The chain recombines TRBV5-4 with TRBJ1-1, with D unresolved. Germline V lookup: CDR1 SGHNT, CDR2 YYREEE (reference sequence). Trimming left V 0 bases short and J 4 bases short, with 13 bases between. This CDR3 is 15 amino acids long. DNA of the CDR3: TGTGCCAGCAGCTTGGCAGGTGTCCTGGGCACTGAAGCTTTCTTT. Translation gives CASSLAGVLGTEAFF.

The chain joins TRBV29-1 to TRBJ1-1; D is perhaps TRBD1 (6 bases). The V end lost 6 bases, the J end lost 0 bases, and 11 bases lay between the germline ends. CDR3 length: 13 amino acids. The V gene's germline CDR1 is SQVTM and CDR2 ANQGSEA. CDR3 coding DNA: TGCAGCGTAACCGGGACAATGAACACTGAAGCTTTCTTT. Protein product: CSVTGTMNTEAFF.

This rearrangement joins TRBV5-1 to TRBJ1-5, with 7 bases that match TRBD1. V shed 5 bases, J shed 5 bases, and the junction held 7 bases outside the gene matches. From germline, CDR1 is SGHRS and CDR2 YFSETQ. The CDR3 runs to 14 residues. CDR3 region: CASSPGQVDQPQHF. CDR3 DNA: TGCGCCAGCAGTCCCGGACAGGTGGATCAGCCCCAGCATTTT.

The CDR3 DNA sequence: TGTGCCAGCAGCTTATCGGCAGGGGCAAGCAATCAGCCCCAGCATTTT. It yields the protein CASSLSAGASNQPQHF. The chain links TRBV7-2 to TRBJ1-5; TRBD1 might be the D (6 bases). This CDR3 has 16 residues. Germline assignment: CDR1 SGHTA and CDR2 FQGNSA. V lost 2 bases and J lost 1, with 12 bases in between.

The chain combines TRBV28 with TRBJ2-5; 7 bases agree with TRBD1. V lost 6 bases to trimming and J lost 5 bases; unmatched junction nucleotides: 12. The CDR3 is 15 residues long. Per germline, CDR1 MDHEN and CDR2 SYDVKM. The CDR3: CASRTAGGLIETQYF. The CDR3 coding sequence is TGTGCCAGCAGAACCGCAGGGGGTTTGATTGAGACCCAGTACTTC.

There are many counts of this clonotype. J is TRBJ2-3 and V is TRBV20-1; a possible D gene is TRBD1 (5 bases). The CDR3 runs to 13 residues. Germline V gene data show CDR1 as DFQATT and CDR2 as SNEGSKA (reference sequence). The V gene lost 5 bases and the J gene lost 0 bases, with 9 bases spanning the gap. The CDR3 loop reads CSARRQSTDTQYF. The CDR3 DNA reads as TGCAGTGCTCGAAGACAGAGCACAGATACGCAGTATTTT.

In its sample, this clonotype was seen once. The chain is built from TRBV15 and TRBJ2-5; 11 bases line up with TRBD2. Losses at the gene ends were 5 bases for V and 5 bases for J; bases not matched to a gene: 10. Germline V gene data show CDR1 as LNHNV and CDR2 as YYDKDF (reference sequence). The CDR3 extends over 16 amino acids. CDR3 residues: CATSPIAGGPSETQYF. For the CDR3, the DNA is TGTGCCACCAGCCCCATAGCGGGAGGGCCCTCGGAGACCCAGTACTTC.

This clonotype turned up a few times. The rearrangement links TRBV20-1 to TRBJ1-5; D is uncertain. Germline V gives CDR1 DFQATT, CDR2 SNEGSKA (reference sequence). V was cut by 0 bases and J by 5 bases, with 5 bases left in between. The CDR3 sequence is 12 residues long. DNA for the CDR3: TGCAGTGCTAGAGATGGGCATCAGCCCCAGCATTTT. This codes for CSARDGHQPQHF.

This clonotype was seen only a few times. V and J are TRBV20-1 and TRBJ2-1, with no clear D. The CDR3 totals 14 residues. Germline CDR1 is DFQATT and CDR2 is SNEGSKA (reference sequence). V was clipped by 0 bases and J by 5 bases, with 11 bases between them. The CDR3 protein is CSARDVSAHNEQFF. CDR3 DNA sequence: TGCAGTGCTAGAGATGTCTCGGCCCACAATGAGCAGTTCTTC.

This clonotype was recorded a few times. V usage is TRBV13 and J usage is TRBJ2-1; D may correspond to TRBD1 or TRBD2 (7 bases each). Trimming took 6 bases from V and 7 from J, leaving 13 bases between them. The CDR3 length is 13 residues. Looked up from germline, CDR1 is PRHDT and CDR2 is FYEKMQ (reference sequence). CDR3 region: CASRPQGGNEQFF. The CDR3 bases are TGTGCCAGCAGACCCCAGGGGGGGAATGAGCAGTTCTTC.

This clonotype was picked up many times. The chain uses TRBV6-5 and TRBJ2-7, with 7 bases matching TRBD2. The germline gives CDR1 MNHEY, CDR2 SVGAGI. V was clipped by 5 bases and J by 4 bases; unmatched bases: 11. CDR3 length: 15 amino acids. CDR3 sequence (DNA): TGTGCCAGCAGTCCGTTTACCGGGACTAAATACGAGCAGTACTTC. Its translation: CASSPFTGTKYEQYF.

This chain uses TRBV29-1 with TRBJ2-7; 7 bases match TRBD1. Germline-derived CDR1 and CDR2 are SQVTM and ANQGSEA. V trimming: 2 bases; J trimming: 4 bases; junction bases outside the gene matches: 17. The CDR3 length is 17 residues. As DNA, the CDR3 is TGCAGCGTTGAATTAAGACAGGGCTCCCCTTTTTCGTACGAGCAGTACTTC. It encodes CSVELRQGSPFSYEQYF.

Concerning this clonotype itself: The junction departs from the called germline gene at one end, perhaps through a read error. The V and J genes are TRBV29-1 and TRBJ2-4; TRBD2 matches 8 bases. CDR1 is SQVTM and CDR2 is ANQGSEA in the germline V gene. The CDR3 has 14 residues. CDR3 loop: CSVSLSGGGNSQYF. In nucleotides, the CDR3 is TGCAGCGTTTCCCTGAGCGGGGGTGGAAACAGTCAGTACTTC.

The chain couples TRBV19 to TRBJ2-2; TRBD2 agrees at 8 bases. This CDR3 comprises 15 residues. CDR1 is LNHDA, CDR2 SQIVND, per germline (reference sequence). V lost 0 bases, J lost 6 bases, and 3 bases stayed unmatched. The chain's CDR3 is CASSIDGLAAGELFF. The CDR3 bases are TGTGCCAGTAGTATAGACGGACTAGCAGCCGGGGAGCTGTTTTTT.

Only a few counts were recorded for this clonotype. The V gene is TRBV5-1, the J gene TRBJ1-1; 9 bases align to TRBD1. J lost 8 bases, V lost 4 bases, and 3 bases had no gene match. The germline V gene encodes CDR1 SGHRS and CDR2 YFSETQ. The CDR3 is made up of 12 amino acids. CDR3 coding DNA: TGCGCCAGCAGCCCGACAGGGGGGGAAGCTTTCTTT. Encoded protein: CASSPTGGEAFF. Full variable domain (missing parts from reference TRBV5-1 and TRBJ1-1): KAGVTQTPRYLIKTRGQQVTLSCSPISGHRSVSWYQQTPGQGLQFLFEYFSETQRNKGNFPGRFSGRQFSNSRSEMNVSTLELGDSALYLCASSPTGGEAFFGQGTRLTVV.

J is TRBJ1-2 and V is TRBV25-1, with D perhaps TRBD1 (5 bases). V was trimmed by 7 bases and J by 4 bases, leaving 16 bases between them. This CDR3 has 14 amino acids. The germline V gene encodes CDR1 MGHDK and CDR2 SYGVNS. CDR3 DNA: TGTGCCAGCACCACCACCGGGCAGGGCTATGGCTACACCTTC. It translates to CASTTTGQGYGYTF.

Only one count was recorded for this clonotype. J is TRBJ2-5 and V is TRBV12-3 or TRBV12-4; 8 bases agree with TRBD2. The CDR3 consists of 15 residues. Unmatched junction bases numbered 10, after V lost 6 bases and J lost 4 bases. The CDR3 loop reads CASRIVAGGPETQYF. As DNA, the CDR3 is TGTGCCAGCAGAATTGTGGCGGGAGGACCAGAGACCCAGTACTTC.

The sample holds many counts of this clonotype. The chain combines TRBV20-1 with TRBJ2-1; TRBD2 matches at 8 bases. From germline, CDR1 is DFQATT and CDR2 SNEGSKA (reference sequence). Unmatched junction bases numbered 8, after V lost 3 bases and J lost 4 bases. This CDR3 comprises 15 residues. The CDR3, as DNA: TGCAGTGCTAGGGAGAGCGGGAGAGAATACAATGAGCAGTTCTTC. It specifies CSARESGREYNEQFF.

The chain is built from TRBV11-3 and TRBJ2-1, with D uncertain. The germline V gene encodes CDR1 SGHNT and CDR2 YENEEA. Deletions cut 4 bases from V and 7 bases from J, with 11 bases between. The length of the CDR3 is 13 residues. The CDR3 nucleotides are TGTGCCAGCAGCTGGGTAGCCGCTAATGAGCAGTTCTTC. Its translation is CASSWVAANEQFF.

V and J are TRBV11-1 and TRBJ2-7, with a weak D call TRBD1 (6 bases). Trimming pared 4 bases from V and 2 bases from J, leaving 24 bases between. Looked up from germline, CDR1 is SGHAT and CDR2 is FQDESV (reference sequence). The CDR3 totals 18 residues. The CDR3 sequence: CASSSLMRLQGSTYEQYF. The CDR3 region has the DNA TGTGCCAGCAGCTCATTGATGCGTCTACAGGGCAGTACCTACGAGCAGTACTTC.

This chain uses TRBV9 with TRBJ1-1, with a tentative D call TRBD1 (6 bases). V shed 0 bases and J shed 0 bases, with 15 bases lying between them. Germline loops: CDR1 SGDLS, CDR2 YYNGEE. The CDR3 length is 17 residues. CDR3 coding DNA: TGTGCCAGCAGCGTAGCTACGGGGGGGGCCCTGAACACTGAAGCTTTCTTT. Its protein product is CASSVATGGALNTEAFF.

This clonotype was detected only a few times. Here the CDR3 reads CASSPVFGRETQYF. The CDR3 nucleotides read TGTGCCAGCTCACCGGTCTTTGGTAGGGAGACGCAGTATTTT. This chain connects TRBV18 to TRBJ2-3; weak D call: TRBD2 (5 bases). Trimming stripped 3 bases from V and 9 bases from J, with 16 bases between. In germline, CDR1 is KGHSH, CDR2 LQKENI. CDR3 length equals 14 residues.

This clonotype has just a few counts. This chain links TRBV20-1 with TRBJ2-5, with D possibly matching TRBD1 (6 bases). The CDR3 loop spans 12 amino acids. Germline lookup yields CDR1 DFQATT and CDR2 SNEGSKA (reference sequence). V lost 3 bases, J lost 4 bases, and 9 bases lay in between. For the CDR3, the DNA is TGCAGTGCTAGCACAGGGACAGAGACCCAGTACTTC. It encodes CSASTGTETQYF.